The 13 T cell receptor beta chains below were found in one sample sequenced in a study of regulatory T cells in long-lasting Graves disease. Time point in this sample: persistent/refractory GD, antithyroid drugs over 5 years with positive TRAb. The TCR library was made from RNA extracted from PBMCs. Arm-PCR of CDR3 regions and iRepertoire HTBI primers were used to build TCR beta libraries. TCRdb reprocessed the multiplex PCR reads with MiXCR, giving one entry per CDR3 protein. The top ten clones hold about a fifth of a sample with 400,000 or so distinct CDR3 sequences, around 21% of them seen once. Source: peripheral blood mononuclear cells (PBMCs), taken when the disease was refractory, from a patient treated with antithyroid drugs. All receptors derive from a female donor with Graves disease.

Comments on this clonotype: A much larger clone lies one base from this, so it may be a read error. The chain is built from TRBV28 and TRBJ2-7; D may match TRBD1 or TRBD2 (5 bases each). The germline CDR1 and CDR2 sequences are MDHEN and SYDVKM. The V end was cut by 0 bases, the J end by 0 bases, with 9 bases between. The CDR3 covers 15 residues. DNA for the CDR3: TGTGCCAGCAGTTTATGGGGGGTCCTCTCCTACGAGCAGTACTTC. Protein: CASSLWGVLSYEQYF. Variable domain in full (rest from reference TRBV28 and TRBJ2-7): DVKVTQSSRYLVKRTGEKVFLECVQDMDHENMFWYRQDPGLGLRLIYFSYDVKMKEKGDIPEGYSVSREKKERFSLILESASTNQTSMYLCASSLWGVLSYEQYFGPGTRLTVT.

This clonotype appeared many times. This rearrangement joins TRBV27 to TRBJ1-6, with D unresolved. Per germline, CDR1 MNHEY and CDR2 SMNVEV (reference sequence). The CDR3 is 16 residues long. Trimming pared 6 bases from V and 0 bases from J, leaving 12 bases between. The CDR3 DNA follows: TGTGCCAGCAGCCCCGGTATAAGCTCCTATAATTCACCCCTCCACTTT. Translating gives CASSPGISSYNSPLHF.

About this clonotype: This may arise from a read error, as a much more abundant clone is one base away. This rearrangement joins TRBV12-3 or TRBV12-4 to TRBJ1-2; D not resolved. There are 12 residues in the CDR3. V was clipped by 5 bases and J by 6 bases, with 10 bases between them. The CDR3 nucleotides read TGTGCCAGCAGTCTCCCTAAGGATGGCTACACCTTC. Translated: CASSLPKDGYTF.

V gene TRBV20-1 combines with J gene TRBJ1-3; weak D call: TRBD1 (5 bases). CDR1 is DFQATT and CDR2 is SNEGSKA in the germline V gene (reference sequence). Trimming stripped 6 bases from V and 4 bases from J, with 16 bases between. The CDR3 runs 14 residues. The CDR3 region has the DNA TGCAGTGCCAGTCCCCGGGGGTACGGAAACACCATATATTTT. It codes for CSASPRGYGNTIYF.

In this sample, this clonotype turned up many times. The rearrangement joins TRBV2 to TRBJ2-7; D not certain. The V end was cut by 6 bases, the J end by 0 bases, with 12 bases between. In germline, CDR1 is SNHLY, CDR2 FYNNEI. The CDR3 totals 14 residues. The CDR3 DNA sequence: TGTGCCAGCAGGCGTACCCGGAGCTCCTACGAGCAGTACTTC. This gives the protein CASRRTRSSYEQYF. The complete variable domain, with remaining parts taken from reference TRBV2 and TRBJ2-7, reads EPEVTQTPSHQVTQMGQEVILRCVPISNHLYFYWYRQILGQKVEFLVSFYNNEISEKSEIFDDQFSVERPDGSNFTLKIRSTKLEDSAMYFCASRRTRSSYEQYFGPGTRLTVT.

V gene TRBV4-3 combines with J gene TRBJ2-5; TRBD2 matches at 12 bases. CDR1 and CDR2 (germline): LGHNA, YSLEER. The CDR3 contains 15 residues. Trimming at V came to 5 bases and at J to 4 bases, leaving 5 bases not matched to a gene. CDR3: CASSTILAGGETQYF. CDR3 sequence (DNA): TGCGCCAGCAGCACAATACTAGCGGGAGGAGAGACCCAGTACTTC.

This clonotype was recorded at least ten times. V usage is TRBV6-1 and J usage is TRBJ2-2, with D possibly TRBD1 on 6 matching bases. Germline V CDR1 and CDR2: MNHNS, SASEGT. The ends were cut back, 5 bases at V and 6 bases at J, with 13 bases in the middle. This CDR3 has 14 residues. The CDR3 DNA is TGTGCCAGCAGTCGACTACCAGGGGCCGGGGAGCTGTTTTTT. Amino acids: CASSRLPGAGELFF.

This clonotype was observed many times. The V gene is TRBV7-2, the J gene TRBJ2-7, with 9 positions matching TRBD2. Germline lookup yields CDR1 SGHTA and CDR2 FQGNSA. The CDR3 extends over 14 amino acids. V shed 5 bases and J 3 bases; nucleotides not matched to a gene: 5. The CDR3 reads CASSRAGGGYEQYF. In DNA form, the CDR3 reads TGTGCCAGCAGCCGAGCGGGAGGTGGCTACGAGCAGTACTTC. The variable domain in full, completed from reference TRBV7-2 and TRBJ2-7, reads GAGVSQSPSNKVTEKGKDVELRCDPISGHTALYWYRQSLGQGLEFLIYFQGNSAPDKSGLPSDRFSAERTGGSVSTLTIQRTQQEDSAVYLCASSRAGGGYEQYFGPGTRLTVT.

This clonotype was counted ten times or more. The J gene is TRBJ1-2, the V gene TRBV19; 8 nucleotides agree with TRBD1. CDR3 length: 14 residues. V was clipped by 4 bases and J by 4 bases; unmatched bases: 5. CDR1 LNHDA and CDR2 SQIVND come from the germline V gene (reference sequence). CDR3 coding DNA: TGTGCCAGTAGTAAGCAAACAGGGGGCTATGGCTACACCTTC. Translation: CASSKQTGGYGYTF.

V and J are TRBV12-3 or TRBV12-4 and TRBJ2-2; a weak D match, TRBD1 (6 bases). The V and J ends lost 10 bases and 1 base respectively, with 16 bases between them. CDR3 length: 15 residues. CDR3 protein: CATKDGTKNTGELFF. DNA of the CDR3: TGTGCCACCAAGGACGGGACAAAGAACACCGGGGAGCTGTTTTTT.

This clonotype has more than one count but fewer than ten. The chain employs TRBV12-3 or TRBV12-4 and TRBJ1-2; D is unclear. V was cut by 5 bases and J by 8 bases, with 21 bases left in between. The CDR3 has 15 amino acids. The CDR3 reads CASSREPGSQGGYTF. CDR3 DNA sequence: TGTGCCAGCAGTCGCGAACCCGGTTCTCAAGGGGGCTACACCTTC.

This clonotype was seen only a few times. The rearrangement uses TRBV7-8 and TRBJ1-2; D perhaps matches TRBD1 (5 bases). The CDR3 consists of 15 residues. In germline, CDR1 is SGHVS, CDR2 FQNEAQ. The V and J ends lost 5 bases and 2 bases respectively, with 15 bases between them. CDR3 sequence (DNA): TGTGCCAGCAGCGGCGACAGCAATCCAAACTATGGCTACACCTTC. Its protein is CASSGDSNPNYGYTF.

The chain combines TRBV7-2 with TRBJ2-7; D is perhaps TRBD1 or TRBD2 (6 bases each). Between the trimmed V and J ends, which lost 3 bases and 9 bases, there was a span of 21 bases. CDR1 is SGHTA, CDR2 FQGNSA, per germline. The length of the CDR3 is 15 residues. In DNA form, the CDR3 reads TGTGCCAGCAGCTTGGAGATAGGAGGGGGGAGGTGGCAGTACTTC. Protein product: CASSLEIGGGRWQYF.